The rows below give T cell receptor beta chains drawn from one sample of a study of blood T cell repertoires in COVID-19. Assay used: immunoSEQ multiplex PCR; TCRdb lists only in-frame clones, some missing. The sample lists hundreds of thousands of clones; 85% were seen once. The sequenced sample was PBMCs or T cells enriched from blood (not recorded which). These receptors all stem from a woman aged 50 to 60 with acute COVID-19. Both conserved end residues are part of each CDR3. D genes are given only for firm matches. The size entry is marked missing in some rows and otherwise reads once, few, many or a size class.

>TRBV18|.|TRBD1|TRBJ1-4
TGTGCCAGCTCACTGACAGGGACAAATGAAAAACTGTTTTTT
CASSLTGTNEKLFF
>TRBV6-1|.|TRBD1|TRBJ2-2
TGTGCCAGCAGTGCATCCGGGACAGTCAAATCCGGGGAGCTGTTTTTT
CASSASGTVKSGELFF
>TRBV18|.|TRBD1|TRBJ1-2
TGTGCCAGCTCACTAAACCGACAGGGACCCGCGGATGGCTACACCTTC
CASSLNRQGPADGYTF
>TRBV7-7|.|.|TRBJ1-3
TGTGCTACCAGCTCTGGAAACACCATATATTTT
CATSSGNTIYF
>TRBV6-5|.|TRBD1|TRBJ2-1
TGTGCCAGCTCCTGGACAGGGTCAAGGGATGAGCAGTTCTTC
CASSWTGSRDEQFF
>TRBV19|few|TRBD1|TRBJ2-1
TGTGCCAGTAGTGAGGGACAGGGGACCGACAATGAGCAGTTCTTC
CASSEGQGTDNEQFF
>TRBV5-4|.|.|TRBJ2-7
TGTGCCAGCAGCGTTGAAGTGAGCTCCTACGAGCAGTACTTC
CASSVEVSSYEQYF
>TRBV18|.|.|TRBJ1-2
TGTGCCACCAAAGGGGCAGGAAACTATGGCTACACCTTC
CATKGAGNYGYTF
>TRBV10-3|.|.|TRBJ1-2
TGTGCCATCAGTGAGTCTGGGGGAGGTGGCTACACCTTC
CAISESGGGGYTF
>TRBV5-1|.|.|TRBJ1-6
TGCGCCAGCAGCTTTGGGAGCTCCTATAATTCACCCCTCCACTTT
CASSFGSSYNSPLHF
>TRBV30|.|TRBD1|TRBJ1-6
TGTGCCTGGAGTAGACAGGGTGATTATTCACCCCTCCACTTT
CAWSRQGDYSPLHF
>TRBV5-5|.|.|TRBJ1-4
TGTGCCAGCAGCTTGGATTGGGGAGCGGGAGAAAAACTGTTTTTT
CASSLDWGAGEKLFF
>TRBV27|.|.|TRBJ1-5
TGTGCCAGCAGTCCTCAGCAGGGAACCAATCAGCCCCAGCATTTT
CASSPQQGTNQPQHF
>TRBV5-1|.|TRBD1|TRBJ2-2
TGCGCCAGCAGCTTGACAGGGGGTGACGGGGAGCTGTTTTTT
CASSLTGGDGELFF
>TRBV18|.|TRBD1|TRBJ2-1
TGTGCCAGCTCGGGGGGGACAGGGATTTACAATGAGCAGTTCTTC
CASSGGTGIYNEQFF
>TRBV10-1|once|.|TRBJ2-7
TGCGCCAGCAGTGAGGCGCGGCGGTACGGACAGTACTTC
CASSEARRYGQYF
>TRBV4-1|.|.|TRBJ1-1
TGCGCCAGCAGAGCGAAAGGGGCTGGGAACACTGAAGCTTTCTTT
CASRAKGAGNTEAFF
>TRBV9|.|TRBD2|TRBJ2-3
TGTGCCAGCAGCGTAGCTACCCCAGCGGGGGGGCTAGGAGATACGCAGTATTTT
CASSVATPAGGLGDTQYF
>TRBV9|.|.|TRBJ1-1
TGTGCCAGCAGCGCACAGGTTAGGACTGAAGCTTTCTTT
CASSAQVRTEAFF
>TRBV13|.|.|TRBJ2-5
TGTGCCAGCAGCGACCGGACGGCTGGGGGGGAGACCCAGTACTTC
CASSDRTAGGETQYF
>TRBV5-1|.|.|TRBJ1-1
TGCGCCAGCAGCTTGGACAAGGCAGGCACTGAAGCTTTCTTT
CASSLDKAGTEAFF
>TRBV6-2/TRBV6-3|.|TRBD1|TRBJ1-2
TGTGCCAGCAGTTACTCAGCAGGGGGTTTTGCCTATGGCTACACCTTC
CASSYSAGGFAYGYTF
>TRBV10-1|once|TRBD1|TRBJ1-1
TGCGCCAGCAGCCCCGGGACAGCGAACACTGAAGCTTTCTTT
CASSPGTANTEAFF
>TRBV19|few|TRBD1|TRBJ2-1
TGTGCCAGTAGTACGGGACAGGGAATCTACAATGAGCAGTTCTTC
CASSTGQGIYNEQFF
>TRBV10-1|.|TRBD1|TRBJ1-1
TGCGCCAGCAGTGCCAGAGGGGGCAAGACTGAAGCTTTCTTT
CASSARGGKTEAFF
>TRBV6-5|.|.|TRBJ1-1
TGTGCCAGCAGTTGGCAGGGGTCAGGAGACACTGAAGCTTTCTTT
CASSWQGSGDTEAFF
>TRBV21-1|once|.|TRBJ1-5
TGTGCCAGCAGCAAACAGGTTGCTCAGCCCCAGCATTTT
CASSKQVAQPQHF
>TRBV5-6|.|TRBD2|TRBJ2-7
TGTGCCAGCAGCTTGGAGGGCGGGGGGGCCCTCTACGAGCAGTACTTC
CASSLEGGGALYEQYF
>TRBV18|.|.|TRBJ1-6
TGTGCCAGCTCACAGCAAGCGGATTCACCCCTCCACTTT
CASSQQADSPLHF
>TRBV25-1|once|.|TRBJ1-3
TGTGCCAGCAGAGTGGGGGGTGCTGGAAACACCATATATTTT
CASRVGGAGNTIYF
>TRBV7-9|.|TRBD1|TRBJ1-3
TGTGCCAGCAGCCGTGGGACAGGGCCTAGCTCTGGAAACACCATATATTTT
CASSRGTGPSSGNTIYF
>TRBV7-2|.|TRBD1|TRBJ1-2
TGTGCCAGCAGCCCCAGACAGGGGTGGGTCTATGGCTACACCTTC
CASSPRQGWVYGYTF
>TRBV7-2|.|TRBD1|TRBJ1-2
TGTGCCAGCAGCCAGGACAGGGGTAAAGGCTACACCTTC
CASSQDRGKGYTF
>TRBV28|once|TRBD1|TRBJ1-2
TGTGCCAGCAGTCTCCCAGGGGGCGTCGATGGCTACACCTTC
CASSLPGGVDGYTF
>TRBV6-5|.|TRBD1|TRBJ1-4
TGTGCCAGCAGCCGACAGGGGGTGGGTGAAAAACTGTTTTTT
CASSRQGVGEKLFF
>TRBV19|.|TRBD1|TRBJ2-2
TGTGCCAGCCGGGACAGGGGAATCACCGGGGAGCTGTTTTTT
CASRDRGITGELFF
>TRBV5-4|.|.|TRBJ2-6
TGTGCCAGCAGCTTGGGTTGGACAGCCTCCAACGTCCTGACTTTC
CASSLGWTASNVLTF
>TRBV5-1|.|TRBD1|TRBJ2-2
TGCGCCAGCAGGGGACAGGGGGGCACCGGGGAGCTGTTTTTT
CASRGQGGTGELFF
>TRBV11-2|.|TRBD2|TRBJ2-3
TGTGCCAGCAGAACGACTAGCGGGAAGTTCGGTACGCAGTATTTT
CASRTTSGKFGTQYF
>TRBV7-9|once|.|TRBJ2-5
TGTGCCAGCAGCCCAAGGACAGTCCAAGAGACCCAGTACTTC
CASSPRTVQETQYF
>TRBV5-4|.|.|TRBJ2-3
TGTGCCAGCACCAAGAAGGAACTATGGTTGCCAGATACGCAGTATTTT
CASTKKELWLPDTQYF
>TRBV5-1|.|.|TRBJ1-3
TGCGCCAGCAGCTTGGGGCGGGGACCCTCTGGAAACACCATATATTTT
CASSLGRGPSGNTIYF
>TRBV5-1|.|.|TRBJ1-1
TGCGCCAGCAGCTCCGGGAGGTTGGACACTGAAGCTTTCTTT
CASSSGRLDTEAFF
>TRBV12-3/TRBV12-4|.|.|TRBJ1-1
TGTGCCAGCTCCTCCAGGGCCCAAGCTTTCTTT
CASSSRAQAFF
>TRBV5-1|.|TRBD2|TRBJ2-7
TGCGCCAGCAGCTTGGGACTAGCGGGTCCCCTCTCCTACGAGCAGTACTTC
CASSLGLAGPLSYEQYF
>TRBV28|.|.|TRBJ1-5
TGTGCCAGCCTGGGGGGGAACAATCAGCCCCAGCATTTT
CASLGGNNQPQHF
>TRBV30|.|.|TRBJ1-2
TGTGCCTGGAGTGTACCCCAGGTCCCGTATGGCTACACCTTC
CAWSVPQVPYGYTF
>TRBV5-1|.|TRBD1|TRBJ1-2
TGCGCCAGCAGCATGGGGACAGGAGTGAGCTACACCTTC
CASSMGTGVSYTF
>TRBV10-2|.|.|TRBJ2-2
TGCGCCAGCAGTGACAGCACCGGGGAGCTGTTTTTT
CASSDSTGELFF
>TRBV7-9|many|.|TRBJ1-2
TGTGCCAGCAGCTCGACCCACAGGAAAAACTATGGCTACACCTTC
CASSSTHRKNYGYTF
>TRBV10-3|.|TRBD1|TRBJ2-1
TGTGCCATCAGAAAACAGGGGGTCAATGAGCAGTTCTTC
CAIRKQGVNEQFF
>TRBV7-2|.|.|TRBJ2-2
TGTGCCAGCAGCTTACCACCGACCGCTACTACACGCCTGTTTTTT
CASSLPPTATTRLFF
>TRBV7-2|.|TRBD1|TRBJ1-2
TGTGCCAGCAGCACCTCGGGACAGGGCTTCTATGGCTACACCTTC
CASSTSGQGFYGYTF
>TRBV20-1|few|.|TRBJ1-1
TGCAGTGCTAGGGCAAACACTGAAGCTTTCTTT
CSARANTEAFF